A single sample is the source of the 15 T cell receptor beta chains below, sequenced in a study of cytomegalovirus exposure and HLA in healthy donors. Use of 60 Vbeta and 13 Jbeta primers characterized the PCR. Produced via immunoSEQ multiplex PCR; TCRdb's table is partial and in-frame only. Of over 85,000 clones listed, approximately 80% were seen once; the top ten hold roughly 3.5%. Source material: PBMCs. The receptors derive from a female donor in good health and CMV-seropositive.

The chain links TRBV12-5 to TRBJ2-1; tentative D call: TRBD1 (5 bases). Germline loops: CDR1 LGHNT, CDR2 FRNRAP. The V end was cut by 6 bases, the J end by 6 bases, with 21 bases between. This CDR3 has 16 residues. The CDR3 DNA reads as TGTGCTAGTGGCCCCGGTAGGGGAATACGTCTCAATGAGCAGTTCTTC. Its protein product is CASGPGRGIRLNEQFF.

The rearrangement joins TRBV6-5 to TRBJ2-5, with 9 bases aligning to TRBD2. Germline V CDR1 and CDR2: MNHEY, SVGAGI. The V gene end was trimmed by 5 bases and the J gene end by 1 base; junction bases not matched to a gene: 5. This CDR3 is built from 15 residues. The CDR3 spells CASSRLAVTQETQYF. CDR3 nucleotide sequence: TGTGCCAGCAGTCGACTAGCGGTAACCCAAGAGACCCAGTACTTC.

This clone was counted once. The chain uses TRBV30 and TRBJ2-5; 10 bases agree with TRBD1. The J call is in doubt because the DNA end fits TRBJ2-7 better. Germline-derived CDR1 and CDR2 are GTSNPN and SVGIG (reference sequence). The CDR3 has 14 residues. Written as DNA, the CDR3 is TGTGCCTGTACGCTGAGGGACAGGGGTTACGAGCAGTACTTC. It codes for CACTLRDRGYEQYF.

J is TRBJ1-2 and V is TRBV6-4; 8 nucleotides match TRBD1. Germline-derived CDR1 and CDR2 are MRHNA and SNTAGT. The trim removed 0 bases at V and 6 bases at J, leaving 18 bases unmatched. CDR3 length: 19 amino acids. The CDR3 bases are TGTGCCAGCAGTGACTCGACAGACTCGGACAGGGCCTTTCTCCATGGCTACACCTTC. Amino acids: CASSDSTDSDRAFLHGYTF.

In this sample, this clone turned up a few times. V is TRBV6-6 and J is TRBJ2-7, with 8 positions matching TRBD2. CDR3 length: 15 residues. In germline, CDR1 is MNHNY, CDR2 SVGAGI (reference sequence). The V segment lost 5 bases and the J segment 2 bases; nucleotides outside the gene matches: 8. The CDR3 DNA is TGTGCCAGCAGTGACAGCGGGGGCCGGACCTACGAGCAGTACTTC. Translation: CASSDSGGRTYEQYF.

The J gene is TRBJ2-1, the V gene TRBV25-1, with 8 bases fitting TRBD2. CDR1 MGHDK and CDR2 SYGVNS come from the germline V gene. V dropped 6 bases and J dropped 1; count of bases not matched to a gene: 8. The CDR3 loop spans 16 amino acids. DNA for the CDR3: TGTGCCAGCAGGCCCCCGGGGGGGCCGTCCTACAATGAGCAGTTCTTC. Translating gives CASRPPGGPSYNEQFF. Combining the CDR3 with reference TRBV25-1 and TRBJ2-1 gives the whole variable domain EADIYQTPRYLVIGTGKKITLECSQTMGHDKMYWYQQDPGMELHLIHYSYGVNSTEKGDLSSESTVSRIRTEHFPLTLESARPSHTSQYLCASRPPGGPSYNEQFFGPGTRLTVL.

This clone has just one count. CDR3 loop: CASSPPDRGPEETQYF. The CDR3, as DNA: TGTGCCAGCAGTCCCCCCGACAGGGGGCCAGAGGAGACCCAGTACTTC. This chain joins TRBV7-9 and TRBJ2-5, with TRBD1 matching over 10 bases. J was trimmed by 5 bases and V by 6 bases; bases with no gene match: 12. This CDR3 comprises 16 residues. CDR1 SEHNR and CDR2 FQNEAQ come from the germline V gene (reference sequence).

The genes are TRBV14 and TRBJ1-2, with D unclear. This CDR3 comprises 14 residues. V shed 3 bases and J shed 4 bases, with 12 bases lying between them. CDR1 and CDR2 (germline): SGHDN, FVKESK. As DNA, the CDR3 is TGTGCCAGCAGCCAGACAAGGACTGCCTATGGCTACACCTTC. Protein: CASSQTRTAYGYTF.

V gene TRBV6-1 combines with J gene TRBJ2-7; tentatively, D is TRBD2 (6 bases). V was shortened by 5 bases and J by 2 bases, with 10 bases between the two germline ends. The CDR3 runs to 13 residues. Germline values: CDR1 MNHNS, CDR2 SASEGT. The CDR3 loop reads CASSSGLPYEQYF. The CDR3 DNA follows: TGTGCCAGCAGTTCGGGACTTCCCTACGAGCAGTACTTC.

V usage is TRBV5-1 and J usage is TRBJ1-3; D is undetermined. With 0 bases removed from V and 2 bases from J, the gap between germline ends came to 12 bases. Germline CDR1 and CDR2: SGHRS and YFSETQ. The CDR3 has 16 residues. This chain's CDR3 is CASSLELLEPGNTIYF. CDR3 in DNA: TGCGCCAGCAGCTTGGAATTGTTGGAGCCTGGAAACACCATATATTTT.

The chain couples TRBV27 to TRBJ1-5, with 7 nucleotides matching TRBD1. The V gene end was trimmed by 6 bases and the J gene end by 1 base; junction bases not matched to a gene: 6. The CDR3 is 15 amino acids. Germline V CDR1 and CDR2: MNHEY, SMNVEV (reference sequence). In DNA, the CDR3 is TGTGCCAGCAGGTCCGGGACAGCAAGCAATCAGCCCCAGCATTTT. It is translated as CASRSGTASNQPQHF.

V is TRBV5-1 and J is TRBJ2-1; D unclear. V was clipped by 2 bases and J by 10 bases, with 22 bases between them. This CDR3 has 16 residues. Germline V gene data show CDR1 as SGHRS and CDR2 as YFSETQ. The CDR3 loop reads CASSFWRPPAPAEQFF. DNA for the CDR3: TGCGCCAGCAGCTTTTGGCGGCCTCCCGCCCCGGCGGAGCAGTTCTTC.

The chain couples TRBV7-2 to TRBJ1-2; TRBD1 is a possible D gene (5 bases). Germline V gene lookup returns CDR1 SGHTA and CDR2 FQGNSA. This CDR3 has 14 residues. The V end lost 1 base, the J end lost 2 bases, and 8 bases lay between the germline ends. CDR3 loop: CASSLEPGNYGYTF. The CDR3 nucleotides read TGTGCCAGCAGCTTAGAACCAGGGAACTATGGCTACACCTTC.

The V and J genes are TRBV9 and TRBJ2-1, with TRBD2 matching over 7 bases. The junction had 6 bases not matched to a gene; V was cut back by 0 bases and J by 3 bases. This CDR3 region has 16 residues. From germline, CDR1 is SGDLS and CDR2 YYNGEE. CDR3 nucleotides: TGTGCCAGCAGCGTAGGACTGGGACTAATCTACAATGAGCAGTTCTTC. Its protein product is CASSVGLGLIYNEQFF.

The chain joins TRBV27 to TRBJ1-2, with a possible D match to TRBD1 (6 bases). Germline CDR1 is MNHEY and CDR2 is SMNVEV (reference sequence). The CDR3 covers 13 residues. V shed 8 bases and J shed 4 bases, with 14 bases lying between them. As DNA, the CDR3 is TGTGCCAGCGGTAGGGGGTACACCTATGGCTACACCTTC. Translation: CASGRGYTYGYTF.